Presented here are 22 T cell receptor beta chains from one specimen sequenced in a study of cytomegalovirus exposure and HLA in healthy donors. In the PCR, 60 Vbeta and 13 Jbeta primers were used. The protocol was immunoSEQ multiplex PCR, while the TCRdb copy is restricted to in-frame clones and leaves out a portion. The data show tens of thousands of clones, about three quarters seen once. Sequencing was done on a sample of PBMCs. The receptors were gathered from a woman between 35 and 50 years old in good health and CMV-seropositive.

This clone was seen just once. The chain recombines TRBV11-2 with TRBJ2-2; D may be TRBD2 (6 bases). CDR3 length equals 15 residues. Trimming took off 3 bases at V and 3 bases at J, with 11 bases between the two ends. Per the germline V gene, CDR1 is SGHAT and CDR2 is FQNNGV. The CDR3 DNA reads as TGTGCCAGCAGCTTCAGTCTAGCGTACACCGGGGAGCTGTTTTTT. Translation: CASSFSLAYTGELFF.

The CDR3 nucleotides are TGTGCCAGCAGCCTTAGATACCCGAGACAGGGGGCGAATGAAAAACTGTTTTTT. It encodes CASSLRYPRQGANEKLFF. The chain has TRBV7-8 and TRBJ1-4; the match to TRBD1 covers 10 bases. In germline, CDR1 is SGHVS, CDR2 FQNEAQ. The CDR3 totals 18 residues. J gave up 5 bases and V 5 bases, and 14 bases lay outside the gene matches.

As for this clone: A read error may produce the germline difference seen at one junction end. The sample carries other DNA sequences with the same CDR3. The chain is built from TRBV2 and TRBJ1-1, with D uncertain. Germline CDR1 and CDR2: SNHLY and FYNNEI. The CDR3 extends over 13 amino acids. The CDR3 protein is CASRSHGSTEAFF. In DNA form, the CDR3 reads TGTGCCAGCAGGAGCCACGGGAGCACTGAGGCTTTCTTT.

The J gene is TRBJ2-1, the V gene TRBV20-1; tentative D call: TRBD2 (7 bases). Germline-derived CDR1 and CDR2 are DFQATT and SNEGSKA (reference sequence). Between the trimmed V and J ends, which lost 2 bases and 16 bases, there was a span of 15 bases. The CDR3 is 11 residues long. The CDR3 here is CSARLPGGYFF. In DNA form, the CDR3 reads TGCAGTGCTAGATTGCCGGGGGGCTATTTCTTC.

The chain combines TRBV23-1 with TRBJ2-1, with 9 bases aligning to TRBD2. TRBV23-1 has ORF status, its function being uncertain. CDR3 size: 13 residues. V lost 2 bases and J lost 15; bases outside the gene matches: 8. The CDR3 region has the DNA TGCGCCAGCAGTCAAGCGGGGGGGCCTTTTCGGTTCTTC. Protein: CASSQAGGPFRFF.

The chain has TRBV5-4 and TRBJ2-5; 7 bases match TRBD1. The ends lost 1 base at V and 4 bases at J; junction bases unmatched: 1. Germline CDR1 reads SGHNT; CDR2 reads YYREEE (reference sequence). CDR3 length: 13 amino acids. CDR3 nucleotide sequence: TGTGCCAGCAGCTTGAGACAGGGAGAGACCCAGTACTTC. Protein: CASSLRQGETQYF.

The V and J genes are TRBV6-6 and TRBJ1-3; D is uncertain. Trimming shortened V by 5 bases and J by 0 bases, and 11 bases separated the two germline ends. The CDR3 is made up of 15 amino acids. Germline CDR1 is MNHNY and CDR2 is SVGAGI (reference sequence). The CDR3: CASSKVRGSGNTIYF. The CDR3 nucleotides are TGTGCCAGCAGTAAAGTCCGGGGCTCTGGAAACACCATATATTTT.

V is TRBV7-9 and J is TRBJ1-2; D may be TRBD1 (6 bases). The CDR3 covers 15 residues. The germline gives CDR1 SEHNR, CDR2 FQNEAQ (reference sequence). Trimming left V 1 base short and J 4 bases short, with 13 bases between. CDR3: CASSLGPGASYGYTF. The CDR3 bases are TGTGCCAGCAGCTTAGGCCCAGGGGCCTCCTATGGCTACACCTTC.

In its sample, this clone was seen a few times. At one of its ends the junction is not consistent with the germline gene, which may arise from a read error. Other nucleotide sequences from this sample produce the same CDR3. CDR3 sequence reads: CASTSRTSGGARGEQFF. The CDR3 coding sequence is TGCGCCAGCACCTCCCGGACTAGCGGGGGGGCACGGGGCGAGCAGTTCTTC. The V gene is TRBV28, the J gene TRBJ2-1, with 15 bases that match TRBD2. There are 17 residues in the CDR3. Germline V gene sequence: CDR1 MDHEN, CDR2 SYDVKM.

The chain couples TRBV19 to TRBJ2-1, with TRBD1 identical over 9 bases. Unmatched junction bases numbered 10, after V lost 5 bases and J lost 2 bases. Germline values: CDR1 LNHDA, CDR2 SQIVND (reference sequence). The CDR3 covers 17 residues. This CDR3 reads CASSANRDREAYNEQFF. The DNA of the CDR3 is TGTGCCAGTAGTGCGAACCGGGACAGGGAAGCCTACAATGAGCAGTTCTTC.

V and J are TRBV5-6 and TRBJ1-2; D is uncertain. Germline CDR1 is SGHDT and CDR2 is YYEEEE. CDR3 length equals 12 residues. The germline V and J ends were trimmed by 5 bases and 3 bases, with 8 bases remaining between them. CDR3 nucleotides: TGTGCCAGCAGACTATGGGACTATGGCTACACCTTC. Translated: CASRLWDYGYTF.

This chain uses TRBV2 with TRBJ2-2; 7 nucleotides match TRBD1. The CDR3 is made up of 15 amino acids. The V gene's germline CDR1 is SNHLY and CDR2 FYNNEI. After removal of 8 bases from V and 1 base from J, the junction contained 7 bases not matched to a gene. CDR3 DNA sequence: TGTGCCAGCGGGGGACAGAACAGGAACACCGGGGAGCTGTTTTTT. Translated: CASGGQNRNTGELFF.

The chain couples TRBV7-2 to TRBJ1-3; D ambiguous. The germline gives CDR1 SGHTA, CDR2 FQGNSA. The ends were cut back, 1 base at V and 2 bases at J, with 9 bases in the middle. This CDR3 comprises 15 residues. The CDR3 region has the DNA TGTGCCAGCAGCTTAGACTTGGTCACTGGAAACACCATATATTTT. It yields the protein CASSLDLVTGNTIYF.

The J gene is TRBJ2-2, the V gene TRBV7-3; D perhaps matches TRBD2 (5 bases). Per germline, CDR1 SGHTA and CDR2 FQGTGA. This CDR3 is built from 16 residues. V lost 3 bases to trimming and J lost 2 bases, with 13 bases between them. The CDR3 DNA sequence: TGTGCCAGCAGCTTGGGATCGGGAATCAACACCGGGGAGCTGTTTTTT. Amino acid sequence: CASSLGSGINTGELFF.

The chain is built from TRBV7-9 and TRBJ2-1; 8 bases align to TRBD1. After removal of 5 bases from V and 4 bases from J, the junction contained 1 base not matched to a gene. The germline CDR1 and CDR2 sequences are SEHNR and FQNEAQ (reference sequence). The CDR3 extends over 13 amino acids. The CDR3 here is CASSGQGYNEQFF. CDR3 nucleotides: TGTGCCAGCAGCGGACAGGGTTACAATGAGCAGTTCTTC.

This clone turned up a few times. The chain recombines TRBV4-2 with TRBJ1-6, with a possible D match to TRBD1 (5 bases). Germline V gives CDR1 LGHNA, CDR2 YNFKEQ. The CDR3 totals 15 residues. V lost 0 bases to trimming and J lost 9 bases, with 12 bases between them. The DNA for the CDR3 is TGTGCCAGCAGCCAAGAGGACGGGACTGGTTCACCCCTCCACTTT. It is translated as CASSQEDGTGSPLHF.

This clone occurred a few times. The chain recombines TRBV6-5 with TRBJ1-5, with TRBD1 matching over 9 bases. Germline loops: CDR1 MNHEY, CDR2 SVGAGI. The CDR3 has 15 amino acids. J was trimmed by 5 bases and V by 5 bases; bases with no gene match: 7. The CDR3 nucleotides are TGTGCCAGCAGTCCCGGGACAGGGCCATATCAGCCCCAGCATTTT. Amino acid sequence: CASSPGTGPYQPQHF.

The chain has TRBV5-1 and TRBJ2-7, with 9 bases identical to TRBD1. The CDR3 has 15 amino acids. Germline V gene data show CDR1 as SGHRS and CDR2 as YFSETQ. V gave up 0 bases and J gave up 3 bases; unmatched junction bases: 4. CDR3 protein: CASSLGHRGLYEQYF. The CDR3, as DNA: TGCGCCAGCAGCTTGGGTCACAGGGGGCTCTACGAGCAGTACTTC.

V usage is TRBV4-2 and J usage is TRBJ1-2; 7 bases are shared with TRBD1. Germline CDR1 is LGHNA and CDR2 is YNFKEQ. This CDR3 spans 17 amino acids. After removal of 1 base from V and 5 bases from J, the junction contained 13 bases not matched to a gene. The CDR3 loop reads CASSQVNLRDRRYGYTF. CDR3 in DNA: TGTGCCAGCAGCCAAGTTAACCTTCGGGACAGAAGATATGGCTACACCTTC.

V gene TRBV9 combines with J gene TRBJ2-3; 10 bases align to TRBD2. The V segment lost 0 bases and the J segment 2 bases; nucleotides outside the gene matches: 6. CDR1 and CDR2 from the germline V gene are SGDLS and YYNGEE. The CDR3 runs to 17 residues. The CDR3 here is CASSVAASGGHTDTQYF. CDR3 sequence (DNA): TGTGCCAGCAGCGTAGCTGCTAGCGGGGGACACACAGATACGCAGTATTTT. The full variable domain, in which reference TRBV9 and TRBJ2-3 provide the parts outside the CDR3, is DSGVTQTPKHLITATGQRVTLRCSPRSGDLSVYWYQQSLDQGLQFLIQYYNGEERAKGNILERFSAQQFPDLHSELNLSSLELGDSALYFCASSVAASGGHTDTQYFGPGTRLTVL.

A few counts support this clone. The chain carries TRBV6-1 and TRBJ1-1; D remains unclear. V lost 3 bases and J 7 bases, leaving 15 bases between the germline ends. The V gene's germline CDR1 is MNHNS and CDR2 SASEGT. This CDR3 has 14 residues. The CDR3, as DNA: TGTGCCAGCAGTGATGAGGGAACGGGATATGAAGCTTTCTTT. It specifies CASSDEGTGYEAFF.

J is TRBJ2-7 and V is TRBV5-4; 8 bases align to TRBD2. The CDR3 consists of 15 residues. CDR1 and CDR2 from the germline V gene are SGHNT and YYREEE (reference sequence). V shed 3 bases, J shed 2 bases, and the junction held 7 bases outside the gene matches. The CDR3 here is CASSYGRGGTYEQYF. CDR3 nucleotide sequence: TGTGCCAGCAGCTATGGACGGGGGGGGACCTACGAGCAGTACTTC. The whole variable domain, remainder taken from reference TRBV5-4 and TRBJ2-7, is ETGVTQSPTHLIKTRGQQVTLRCSSQSGHNTVSWYQQALGQGPQFIFQYYREEENGRGNFPPRFSGLQFPNYSSELNVNALELDDSALYLCASSYGRGGTYEQYFGPGTRLTVT.